This TCR beta chain was found in a study of identical twins' blood T cells. General study points: Shared environment remains a possible cause of twin similarity.

This clonotype was observed once. Antigen specificity is unknown. Three pairs of healthy female monozygous twins were the donors. Reared together, all three twin pairs probably met the same infectious agents and vaccines. TCRdb redid the calling of the 5' RACE reads with MiXCR, one entry per CDR3 protein. The sample includes 350,000 to 400,000 distinct CDR3 sequences, approximately 30% seen only once; the top ten take roughly 5.5%. This CDR3 is 15 amino acids long. CDR1 and CDR2 (germline): SGHDN, FVKESK. V was cut by 0 bases and J by 3 bases, with 6 bases left in between. The specimen was PBMCs. The receptor's source is a woman between 18 and 55 years old in good health. The genes are TRBV14 and TRBJ1-6; D is uncertain. The CDR3: CASSQDPSYNSPLHF. The CDR3 region has the DNA TGTGCCAGCAGCCAAGATCCCAGCTATAATTCACCCCTCCACTTT. Full variable domain (missing parts from reference TRBV14 and TRBJ1-6): EAGVTQFPSHSVIEKGQTVTLRCDPISGHDNLYWYRRVMGKEIKFLLHFVKESKQDESGMPNNRFLAERTGGTYSTLKVQPAELEDSGVYFCASSQDPSYNSPLHFGNGTRLTVT.